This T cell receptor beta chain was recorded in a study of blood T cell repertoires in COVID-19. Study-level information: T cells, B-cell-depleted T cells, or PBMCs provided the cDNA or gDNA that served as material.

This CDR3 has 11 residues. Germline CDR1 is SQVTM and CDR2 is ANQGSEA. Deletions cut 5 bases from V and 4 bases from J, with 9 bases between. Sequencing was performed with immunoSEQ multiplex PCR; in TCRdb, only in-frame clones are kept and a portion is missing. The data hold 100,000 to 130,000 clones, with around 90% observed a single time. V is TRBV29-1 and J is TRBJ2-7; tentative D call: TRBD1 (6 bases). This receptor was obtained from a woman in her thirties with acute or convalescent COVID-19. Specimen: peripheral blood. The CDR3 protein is CSVRQEYEQYF. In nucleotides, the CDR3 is TGCAGCGTTCGACAGGAGTACGAGCAGTACTTC.